This T cell receptor (beta chain) is from a study of response to subunit inactivated influenza vaccine. The CDR3 length is 15 residues. V trimming: 2 bases; J trimming: 2 bases; junction bases outside the gene matches: 3. Per germline, CDR1 DFQATT and CDR2 SNEGSKA (reference sequence). TCRdb reprocessed the RT-PCR reads with MiXCR, giving one entry per CDR3 protein. The table lists about 540,000 distinct CDR3 sequences, around 21% of them singletons. The sample was also linked to a second study, of T cells expressing NK-cell markers. That source adds: cDNA encoding TCR beta was synthesized via 5'RACE template switching incorporating UMIs.

The chain carries TRBV20-1 and TRBJ2-3; TRBD2 aligns across 11 bases. The clonotype comes from a man in his fifties who received an inactivated influenza vaccine. The source material was CD4+ T cells sorted from PBMCs, sampled roughly 13 days after vaccination. The CDR3 DNA sequence: TGCAGTGCTAGACGGACTAGCGGGTTCACAGATACGCAGTATTTT. This encodes CSARRTSGFTDTQYF.